Below are 17 T cell receptor beta chains sequenced from a single sample in a study of blood T cells in healthy people across ages. PCR was performed a second time for roughly 7 to 12 cycles using a sample-barcoded 5' primer and a J-beta primer mix. TCRdb called the 5' RACE reads again in MiXCR, with one record for every CDR3 protein. The sample has approximately 900,000 distinct CDR3 sequences, approximately 32% seen once; the top ten hold 10%. This sample was also put to use in a study of T cells of mothers and their children.

Material for sequencing was blood. The receptors come from a woman in her forties in good health.

This clonotype has ten or more counts. The rearrangement links TRBV12-3 or TRBV12-4 to TRBJ1-5; D is perhaps TRBD1 (5 bases). The ends were cut back, 4 bases at V and 4 bases at J, with 11 bases in the middle. The CDR3 loop spans 14 amino acids. The CDR3 coding sequence is TGTGCCAGCAGTTCTCCAGGGATGAATCAGCCCCAGCATTTT. It specifies CASSSPGMNQPQHF.

The gene calls are TRBV7-9 and TRBJ1-2; D is unclear. The CDR3 runs 14 residues. Deletions cut 1 base from V and 6 bases from J, with 12 bases between. CDR1 and CDR2 (germline): SEHNR, FQNEAQ (reference sequence). The CDR3 DNA follows: TGTGCCAGCAGCTTAGGGGGTGAGGAGGATGGCTACACCTTC. It specifies CASSLGGEEDGYTF.

J is TRBJ2-5 and V is TRBV7-9; 8 positions agree with TRBD1. The J call is in doubt because the DNA end fits TRBJ2-7 better. The CDR3 has 17 residues. Germline V gene sequence: CDR1 SEHNR, CDR2 FQNEAQ (reference sequence). CDR3 in amino acids: CASRSQGALGLTYEQYF. CDR3 DNA: TGTGCCAGCAGATCTCAGGGGGCCCTCGGACTAACCTACGAGCAGTACTTC.

The chain joins TRBV28 to TRBJ2-2; 10 bases match TRBD1. The germline V gene has CDR1 MDHEN and CDR2 SYDVKM. The junction had 2 bases not matched to a gene; V was cut back by 2 bases and J by 5 bases. CDR3 length equals 15 residues. The CDR3 loop reads CASSLPGQGTGELFF. CDR3 bases: TGTGCCAGCAGTTTACCGGGACAGGGGACCGGGGAGCTGTTTTTT.

This clonotype was detected many times. The CDR3 nucleotides are TGTGCCTGGAGGCACAGGGGGGGCTATGGCTACACCTTC. Protein: CAWRHRGGYGYTF. The J gene is TRBJ1-2, the V gene TRBV30, with 8 nucleotides matching TRBD1. Unmatched junction bases numbered 4, after V lost 3 bases and J lost 4 bases. The CDR3 runs to 13 residues. Germline lookup yields CDR1 GTSNPN and CDR2 SVGIG (reference sequence).

J is TRBJ2-7 and V is TRBV2; 12 bases line up with TRBD1. The length of the CDR3 is 15 residues. Germline loops: CDR1 SNHLY, CDR2 FYNNEI. The DNA of the CDR3 is TGTGCTAGTACCGGGACAGGGGGCTGGAACTACGAGCAGTACTTC. This encodes CASTGTGGWNYEQYF.

V gene TRBV2 combines with J gene TRBJ2-3; weak D call: TRBD2 (7 bases). Germline V CDR1 and CDR2: SNHLY, FYNNEI. The CDR3 sequence is 17 residues long. V was pared by 9 bases and J by 4 bases, with 26 bases between. CDR3 in amino acids: CASSSHTGTGGADTQYF. In nucleotides, the CDR3 is TGTGCCAGTAGTTCCCACACCGGGACGGGGGGCGCAGATACGCAGTATTTT. The full variable domain, with the rest looked up from reference TRBV2 and TRBJ2-3, is EPEVTQTPSHQVTQMGQEVILRCVPISNHLYFYWYRQILGQKVEFLVSFYNNEISEKSEIFDDQFSVERPDGSNFTLKIRSTKLEDSAMYFCASSSHTGTGGADTQYFGPGTRLTVL.

The V and J genes are TRBV13 and TRBJ1-1; D might be TRBD1 (5 bases). Trimming took 4 bases from V and 1 from J, leaving 10 bases between them. Germline CDR1 is PRHDT and CDR2 is FYEKMQ (reference sequence). This CDR3 is 14 amino acids long. CDR3 DNA: TGTGCCAGCAGCTCCAGGGTTTCGAACACTGAAGCTTTCTTT. It encodes CASSSRVSNTEAFF.

This clonotype was recorded at least ten times. The chain couples TRBV6-1 to TRBJ2-7; no clear D gene. V shed 4 bases and J shed 2 bases, with 9 bases lying between them. This CDR3 is built from 13 residues. Germline values: CDR1 MNHNS, CDR2 SASEGT. CDR3 DNA: TGTGCCAGCAGTGGACGACTCCCCTACGAGCAGTACTTC. Amino acids: CASSGRLPYEQYF.

This clonotype was found many times. J is TRBJ1-6 and V is TRBV9, with 7 bases matching TRBD1. There are 15 residues in the CDR3. Germline V CDR1 and CDR2: SGDLS, YYNGEE. Unmatched junction bases numbered 8, after V lost 3 bases and J lost 8 bases. CDR3 region: CASSGDRGAYSPLHF. CDR3 DNA: TGTGCCAGCAGCGGGGACAGAGGTGCTTATTCACCCCTCCACTTT.

This clonotype was observed a handful of times. V gene TRBV14 combines with J gene TRBJ2-5; TRBD1 matches at 10 bases. The DNA end favors TRBJ2-7, so the J call may be wrong. This CDR3 contains 14 residues. Looked up from germline, CDR1 is SGHDN and CDR2 is FVKESK. CDR3 sequence reads: CASSHDRGPYEQYF. CDR3 nucleotides: TGTGCCAGCAGCCACGACAGGGGGCCCTACGAGCAGTACTTC.

This clonotype was picked up a small number of times. V is TRBV14 and J is TRBJ1-5; D unresolved. Trimming cost V 6 bases and J 6 bases, with 6 bases left between them. This CDR3 is built from 11 residues. Germline CDR1 reads SGHDN; CDR2 reads FVKESK. The CDR3 here is CASSRGQPQHF. The CDR3 bases are TGTGCCAGCAGTAGAGGTCAGCCCCAGCATTTT.

The genes are TRBV20-1 and TRBJ2-1, with TRBD2 identical over 10 bases. The V and J ends lost 3 bases and 4 bases, in that order; junction bases with no gene match: 12. CDR1 is DFQATT, CDR2 SNEGSKA, per germline (reference sequence). This CDR3 is built from 17 residues. The CDR3 DNA reads as TGCAGTGCTAGTGGTCCGAGCGGGGGGGCTAGTTACAATGAGCAGTTCTTC. Its translation: CSASGPSGGASYNEQFF.

The chain has TRBV6-6 and TRBJ2-1; D not resolved. Germline CDR1 reads MNHNY; CDR2 reads SVGAGI (reference sequence). Trimming cost V 4 bases and J 7 bases, with 17 bases left between them. This CDR3 has 15 residues. Here the CDR3 reads CASSFRNFERNEQFF. CDR3 DNA sequence: TGTGCCAGCAGTTTTCGGAACTTCGAGAGAAATGAGCAGTTCTTC.

The chain uses TRBV20-1 and TRBJ2-1; D gene unclear. In germline, CDR1 is DFQATT, CDR2 SNEGSKA (reference sequence). V lost 4 bases, J lost 9 bases, and 19 bases lay in between. The CDR3 loop spans 14 amino acids. The CDR3 region is CSATIGLEYREQFF. The DNA for the CDR3 is TGCAGTGCTACAATAGGTCTAGAATATCGTGAGCAGTTCTTC.

This clonotype appeared many times. The J gene is TRBJ2-5, the V gene TRBV18; tentatively, D is TRBD1 (6 bases). The V and J ends lost 8 bases and 1 base respectively, with 11 bases between them. The CDR3 has 13 amino acids. Germline CDR1 reads KGHSH; CDR2 reads LQKENI. Here the CDR3 reads CASSPGAQETQYF. The DNA for the CDR3 is TGTGCCAGCAGTCCAGGGGCCCAAGAGACCCAGTACTTC.

The rearrangement uses TRBV5-1 and TRBJ1-1, with unresolved D. Germline CDR1 reads SGHRS; CDR2 reads YFSETQ. V lost 1 base, J lost 11 bases, and 9 bases lay in between. The CDR3 covers 11 residues. The CDR3: CASSLQGTAFF. The CDR3, as DNA: TGCGCCAGCAGCTTGCAAGGTACTGCTTTCTTT.